The 12 T cell receptor beta chains reported below all come from one sample, sequenced in a study of cytomegalovirus exposure and HLA in healthy donors. PCR used 60 Vbeta primers and 13 Jbeta primers. The assay was immunoSEQ multiplex PCR, and TCRdb's table has in-frame clones only and misses some. There are 100,000 to 150,000 clones in the sample; 70% to 85% occur only once, and more than 0.9% lies in the top ten. The material sequenced was PBMCs. The receptors here all came from a boy aged 5-17 years in good health and CMV-seronegative.

J is TRBJ1-1 and V is TRBV6-5, with TRBD1 as a possible D gene (6 bases). V was pared by 5 bases and J by 8 bases, with 15 bases between. This CDR3 has 13 residues. CDR1 and CDR2 from the germline V gene are MNHEY and SVGAGI. CDR3 bases: TGTGCCAGCAGTCGAGGAGGACAGACCGAAGCTTTCTTT. Translating gives CASSRGGQTEAFF.

This sequence joins TRBV7-6 and TRBJ1-5; maybe TRBD1 (5 bases). Germline CDR1 SGHVS, CDR2 FNYEAQ. The CDR3 length is 12 residues. The V and J ends lost 3 bases and 9 bases respectively, with 9 bases between them. The CDR3 sequence: CASSFAGGPQHF. The CDR3 DNA is TGTGCCAGCAGCTTCGCCGGGGGGCCCCAGCATTTT.

The chain links TRBV1 to TRBJ2-1; the D call in the table, TRBD2, was not verified against the DNA. TRBV1 is annotated as a pseudogene. This CDR3 contains 17 residues. In DNA form, the CDR3 reads TGCACCAGCAGCCAAGATGAGCTAGCGGGAGGGTTTGATGAGCAGTTCTTC. Its translation is CTSSQDELAGGFDEQFF.

The rearrangement joins TRBV10-1 to TRBJ2-3; D perhaps matches TRBD2 (6 bases). V lost 5 bases and J 8 bases, leaving 8 bases between the germline ends. The CDR3 has 11 residues. CDR1 is WNHNN, CDR2 SYGVQD, per germline (reference sequence). The DNA for the CDR3 is TGCGCCAGCAGTAGGCGGGGTACGCAGTATTTT. This codes for CASSRRGTQYF.

V usage is TRBV27 and J usage is TRBJ1-2, with D unclear. CDR1 is MNHEY and CDR2 is SMNVEV in the germline V gene (reference sequence). The ends were cut back, 4 bases at V and 7 bases at J, with 10 bases in the middle. CDR3 length equals 12 residues. CDR3 sequence reads: CASSSQEAGYTF. CDR3 sequence (DNA): TGTGCCAGCAGTTCCCAAGAGGCTGGCTACACCTTC.

V is TRBV10-3 and J is TRBJ2-7; 11 nucleotides match TRBD2. J lost 2 bases, V lost 6 bases, and 3 bases had no gene match. Germline values: CDR1 ENHRY, CDR2 SYGVKD. The CDR3 extends over 14 amino acids. Here the CDR3 DNA reads TGTGCCATCAGCTCGACTAGCGGGGCCTACGAGCAGTACTTC. As protein: CAISSTSGAYEQYF.

This clone occurred once. The chain employs TRBV7-2 and TRBJ1-2, with D perhaps TRBD1 (6 bases). V was trimmed by 5 bases and J by 1 base, leaving 14 bases between them. The CDR3 has 15 amino acids. The germline CDR1 and CDR2 sequences are SGHTA and FQGNSA. The CDR3 region has the DNA TGTGCCAGCAGCGCCCGGACAGTCCATAACTATGGCTACACCTTC. Protein: CASSARTVHNYGYTF.

This clone has only a few counts. V is TRBV2 and J is TRBJ2-7; 8 bases are a match to TRBD1. Looked up from germline, CDR1 is SNHLY and CDR2 is FYNNEI. V shed 7 bases, J shed 5 bases, and the junction held 10 bases outside the gene matches. The CDR3 sequence is 14 residues long. Written as DNA, the CDR3 is TGTGCCAGCACTCAGACAGGGGAGGTCAACGAGCAGTACTTC. Its protein product is CASTQTGEVNEQYF.

The chain couples TRBV21-1 to TRBJ2-2; no DNA check was done on the table's D call, TRBD1. TRBV21-1 is designated a pseudogene. The CDR3 totals 13 residues. CDR3 loop: CASSNDRGGELFF. CDR3 bases: TGTGCCAGCAGCAACGACAGGGGCGGGGAGCTGTTTTTT.

This clone has a single count. This chain uses TRBV7-9 with TRBJ2-1; the D gene is possibly TRBD1 (5 bases). Germline V gene data show CDR1 as SEHNR and CDR2 as FQNEAQ (reference sequence). The CDR3 extends over 13 amino acids. The V end lost 8 bases, the J end lost 8 bases, and 16 bases lay between the germline ends. CDR3 sequence: CASAGYPTDEQFF. The CDR3 nucleotides read TGTGCCAGCGCAGGGTACCCAACAGATGAGCAGTTCTTC.

This clone was seen a few times. The chain joins TRBV7-2 to TRBJ1-1; 8 bases align to TRBD1. The germline CDR1 and CDR2 sequences are SGHTA and FQGNSA. V lost 0 bases to trimming and J lost 2 bases; unmatched junction nucleotides: 5. The CDR3 length is 16 residues. The CDR3 DNA follows: TGTGCCAGCAGCTTAGCGGGACAGGTACCTAACACTGAAGCTTTCTTT. Its translation: CASSLAGQVPNTEAFF.

The chain couples TRBV27 to TRBJ2-7, with D possibly TRBD2 on 5 matching bases. Per the germline V gene, CDR1 is MNHEY and CDR2 is SMNVEV (reference sequence). The CDR3 extends over 14 amino acids. V gave up 2 bases and J gave up 3 bases, with 11 bases separating them. The CDR3 region has the DNA TGTGCCAGCAGTTTAACTAGGGAGTACTACGAGCAGTACTTC. This translates into CASSLTREYYEQYF.